One and the same sample provided the 32 T cell receptor beta chains below, sequenced in a study of CD8 T cells in Susac syndrome (dated 2019 in TCRdb). Library method: the immunoSEQ multiplex PCR assay. RNA was extracted using the RNeasy kit, and about 0.5 to 1 ug of the RNA was reverse transcribed with random hexamers. TCRdb trimmed the raw reads at Q25, called clones with MiXCR and kept productive beta chains. Under each unique CDR3 protein, matching rows form one entry showing the most common genes and DNA. The sample table contains about 300,000 distinct CDR3 sequences; only one count was recorded for about 90% of them. The ten largest clones capture over 0.065% of the sample. Sequencing input: CD4+ T cells from PBMCs. Receptors were obtained from a human donor with multiple sclerosis.

The J gene is TRBJ2-7, the V gene TRBV6-2 or TRBV6-3; D may be TRBD2 (5 bases). The germline CDR1 and CDR2 sequences are MNHEY and SVGEGT. The germline V and J ends were trimmed by 2 bases and 4 bases, with 12 bases remaining between them. The CDR3 spans 14 residues. The CDR3 loop is CASSYGRDTYEQYF. The CDR3 nucleotides are TGTGCCAGCAGTTACGGGAGAGACACATACGAGCAGTACTTC.

The chain carries TRBV29-1 and TRBJ1-2; unclear D gene. Germline V lookup: CDR1 SQVTM, CDR2 ANQGSEA. This CDR3 has 15 amino acids. Between the trimmed V and J ends, which lost 6 bases and 4 bases, there was a span of 21 bases. The CDR3, as DNA: TGCAGCGTCCACTCCGGTCCACCAGAAACCTATGGCTACACCTTC. It is translated as CSVHSGPPETYGYTF.

This chain links TRBV29-1 with TRBJ2-7; D remains ambiguous. Deletions cut 2 bases from V and 5 bases from J, with 4 bases between. The CDR3 is 10 residues long. The germline gives CDR1 SQVTM, CDR2 ANQGSEA. The CDR3 protein is CSVEIHEQYF. The CDR3 nucleotides are TGCAGCGTTGAAATCCACGAGCAGTACTTC.

The genes are TRBV12-3 or TRBV12-4 and TRBJ2-7, with D hard to call. The CDR3 runs 13 residues. The V end lost 1 base, the J end lost 4 bases, and 8 bases lay between the germline ends. CDR3 in DNA: TGTGCCAGCAGTTTAGGCGCAGAGTACGAGCAGTACTTC. This codes for CASSLGAEYEQYF.

This chain joins TRBV24-1 and TRBJ1-1; TRBD1 might be the D (6 bases). This CDR3 contains 15 residues. Germline V gene sequence: CDR1 KGHDR, CDR2 SFDVKD. With 3 bases removed from V and 1 base from J, the gap between germline ends came to 11 bases. DNA for the CDR3: TGTGCCACCAGTGATACGACAGGACCGAACACTGAAGCTTTCTTT. Its translation is CATSDTTGPNTEAFF.

This sequence joins TRBV5-1 and TRBJ1-1; D is unclear. V was pared by 3 bases and J by 1 base, with 10 bases between. The CDR3 runs to 14 residues. CDR1 and CDR2 from the germline V gene are SGHRS and YFSETQ. The CDR3 loop reads CASSWSGGNTEAFF. The CDR3, as DNA: TGCGCCAGCAGCTGGAGTGGAGGGAACACTGAAGCTTTCTTT.

The table lists this clonotype with a count of one. This chain uses TRBV20-1 with TRBJ2-7; TRBD1 aligns across 8 bases. The length of the CDR3 is 14 residues. Germline V lookup: CDR1 DFQATT, CDR2 SNEGSKA (reference sequence). The ends lost 3 bases at V and 0 bases at J; junction bases unmatched: 4. CDR3 in amino acids: CSASRGTGSYEQYF. In DNA form, the CDR3 reads TGCAGTGCTAGTCGGGGGACAGGCTCCTACGAGCAGTACTTC.

This clonotype appeared once. The chain is built from TRBV30 and TRBJ1-5; perhaps TRBD1 as D (6 bases). Deletions cut 0 bases from V and 6 bases from J, with 15 bases between. This CDR3 is built from 15 residues. Germline V gives CDR1 GTSNPN, CDR2 SVGIG (reference sequence). The CDR3 loop is CAWSVRGRGTQPQHF. The CDR3 DNA reads as TGTGCCTGGAGTGTACGCGGCAGGGGCACTCAGCCCCAGCATTTT.

The J gene is TRBJ2-1, the V gene TRBV5-1; no clear D gene. V lost 4 bases and J 5 bases, leaving 10 bases between the germline ends. CDR1 SGHRS and CDR2 YFSETQ come from the germline V gene. CDR3 length: 13 amino acids. CDR3 DNA sequence: TGCGCCAGCAGCACAACCGTCGACAATGAGCAGTTCTTC. Translating it yields CASSTTVDNEQFF.

The V call is TRBV18, the J call TRBJ1-3; D gene unclear. The V gene lost 0 bases and the J gene lost 1 base, with 7 bases spanning the gap. This CDR3 spans 15 amino acids. Germline assignment: CDR1 KGHSH and CDR2 LQKENI. This CDR3 is CASSPPVGSGNTIYF. For the CDR3, the DNA is TGTGCCAGCTCACCACCGGTAGGGTCTGGAAACACCATATATTTT.

This clonotype was seen just once. The chain recombines TRBV27 with TRBJ1-5, with D perhaps matching TRBD1 (5 bases). The germline V gene encodes CDR1 MNHEY and CDR2 SMNVEV (reference sequence). The CDR3 loop spans 16 amino acids. Between the trimmed V and J ends, which lost 1 base and 3 bases, there was a span of 13 bases. Written as DNA, the CDR3 is TGTGCCAGCAGTTTATATCGGAAGGGGCACAATCAGCCCCAGCATTTT. This codes for CASSLYRKGHNQPQHF.

This clonotype was counted once. The chain has TRBV4-2 and TRBJ1-2; the D gene is possibly TRBD1 (5 bases). CDR1 is LGHNA and CDR2 is YNFKEQ in the germline V gene. CDR3 length: 16 amino acids. Trimming cost V 0 bases and J 5 bases, with 16 bases left between them. CDR3 in DNA: TGTGCCAGCAGCCAAGACGGGGCGGGGATACGGTATGGCTACACCTTC. This gives the protein CASSQDGAGIRYGYTF.

The rearrangement uses TRBV7-9 and TRBJ2-1; maybe TRBD2 (6 bases). This CDR3 has 16 residues. V lost 5 bases and J 2 bases, leaving 16 bases between the germline ends. Germline CDR1 SEHNR, CDR2 FQNEAQ (reference sequence). The CDR3 sequence is CASSRRRGTPYNEQFF. DNA of the CDR3: TGTGCCAGCAGCCGTCGTCGCGGGACGCCCTACAATGAGCAGTTCTTC.

The rearrangement joins TRBV7-9 to TRBJ2-4; tentatively, D is TRBD1 (6 bases). Deletions cut 5 bases from V and 7 bases from J, with 12 bases between. This CDR3 region has 13 residues. Germline V lookup: CDR1 SEHNR, CDR2 FQNEAQ (reference sequence). As DNA, the CDR3 is TGTGCCAGCAGCACAGGGTCCGCCAACATTCAGTACTTC. This translates into CASSTGSANIQYF.

V is TRBV20-1 and J is TRBJ2-3, with TRBD2 identical over 14 bases. In germline, CDR1 is DFQATT, CDR2 SNEGSKA (reference sequence). The CDR3 is made up of 14 amino acids. V trimming: 5 bases; J trimming: 5 bases; junction bases outside the gene matches: 3. The DNA of the CDR3 is TGCAGTGCTCCGGGACTAGCGGGAGTAGATACGCAGTATTTT. Translation gives CSAPGLAGVDTQYF.

The V gene is TRBV10-3, the J gene TRBJ2-3; TRBD2 might be the D (6 bases). Germline lookup yields CDR1 ENHRY and CDR2 SYGVKD. The CDR3 sequence is 13 residues long. V lost 6 bases and J 5 bases, leaving 12 bases between the germline ends. CDR3 nucleotide sequence: TGTGCCATCAGAGCCGGGACTCAAGATACGCAGTATTTT. Its protein is CAIRAGTQDTQYF.

The chain links TRBV20-1 to TRBJ2-1; 9 positions agree with TRBD2. The CDR3 is made up of 18 amino acids. V gave up 0 bases and J gave up 5 bases; unmatched junction bases: 14. Germline CDR1 is DFQATT and CDR2 is SNEGSKA (reference sequence). The CDR3 coding sequence is TGCAGTGCTAGAGATTGGCGGAGGGGCGGGGGGGCGGACAATGAGCAGTTCTTC. Protein: CSARDWRRGGGADNEQFF.

The chain combines TRBV9 with TRBJ1-1, with 9 bases aligning to TRBD1. CDR3 size: 16 residues. V lost 3 bases and J lost 6; bases outside the gene matches: 12. Germline assignment: CDR1 SGDLS and CDR2 YYNGEE. CDR3 DNA sequence: TGTGCCAGCAGCGACAACCTACGGGACAGGGACGCTGAAGCTTTCTTT. Its translation is CASSDNLRDRDAEAFF.

The chain combines TRBV18 with TRBJ2-7; tentatively, D is TRBD1 (5 bases). Germline CDR1 and CDR2: KGHSH and LQKENI. The CDR3 consists of 14 residues. Deletions cut 3 bases from V and 5 bases from J, with 14 bases between. CDR3 DNA: TGTGCCAGCTCACCCGAAATAGACAGAAACGAGCAGTACTTC. Translating gives CASSPEIDRNEQYF.

This clonotype was observed a single time. This sequence joins TRBV6-5 and TRBJ1-1; 9 bases are shared with TRBD1. The length of the CDR3 is 14 residues. From germline, CDR1 is MNHEY and CDR2 SVGAGI. The ends lost 6 bases at V and 6 bases at J; junction bases unmatched: 8. CDR3 DNA sequence: TGTGCCAGCAGCCCAGCGGACAGGGGACCTGAAGCTTTCTTT. Residues: CASSPADRGPEAFF.

The chain has TRBV4-2 and TRBJ2-7; 7 nucleotides agree with TRBD2. This CDR3 spans 16 amino acids. Trimming at V came to 2 bases and at J to 1 base, leaving 8 bases not matched to a gene. Germline CDR1 and CDR2: LGHNA and YNFKEQ. DNA of the CDR3: TGTGCCAGCAGCCAACCGGAGCTAGCGGCTTCCTACGAGCAGTACTTC. It yields the protein CASSQPELAASYEQYF.

The J gene is TRBJ2-7, the V gene TRBV7-2, with D tentatively TRBD2 (6 bases). From germline, CDR1 is SGHTA and CDR2 FQGNSA. Trimming stripped 1 base from V and 3 bases from J, with 19 bases between. The CDR3 spans 17 residues. The CDR3 sequence is CASSLGFARAGFYEQYF. The DNA for the CDR3 is TGTGCCAGCAGCTTAGGCTTCGCTCGGGCGGGGTTCTACGAGCAGTACTTC. The whole variable domain, remainder taken from reference TRBV7-2 and TRBJ2-7, is GAGVSQSPSNKVTEKGKDVELRCDPISGHTALYWYRQSLGQGLEFLIYFQGNSAPDKSGLPSDRFSAERTGGSVSTLTIQRTQQEDSAVYLCASSLGFARAGFYEQYFGPGTRLTVT.

The chain couples TRBV3-1 to TRBJ1-1; D is possibly TRBD1 (5 bases). Looked up from germline, CDR1 is LGHDT and CDR2 is YNNKEL (reference sequence). V gave up 3 bases and J gave up 1 base, with 18 bases separating them. This CDR3 is 17 amino acids long. The DNA of the CDR3 is TGTGCCAGCAGCCAGACAGCTCGCGGGTGGGGGAACACTGAAGCTTTCTTT. This codes for CASSQTARGWGNTEAFF.

This clonotype was observed a few times. The rearrangement links TRBV18 to TRBJ2-3; D perhaps matches TRBD1 (5 bases). The CDR3 has 13 residues. Germline V gene lookup returns CDR1 KGHSH and CDR2 LQKENI. V dropped 4 bases and J dropped 0 bases, with 5 bases sitting between them. The CDR3 nucleotides read TGTGCCAGCTCACGGGGCAGCACAGATACGCAGTATTTT. Protein sequence: CASSRGSTDTQYF.

The chain has TRBV7-2 and TRBJ1-1, with 7 positions matching TRBD1. Trimming at V came to 10 bases and at J to 1 base, leaving 15 bases not matched to a gene. The CDR3 extends over 16 amino acids. Germline CDR1 is SGHTA and CDR2 is FQGNSA. The CDR3 here is CATKPTYRGRNTEAFF. CDR3 coding DNA: TGTGCCACCAAGCCGACCTACAGGGGCCGGAACACTGAAGCTTTCTTT. The full variable domain, with the rest looked up from reference TRBV7-2 and TRBJ1-1, is GAGVSQSPSNKVTEKGKDVELRCDPISGHTALYWYRQSLGQGLEFLIYFQGNSAPDKSGLPSDRFSAERTGGSVSTLTIQRTQQEDSAVYLCATKPTYRGRNTEAFFGQGTRLTVV.

This clonotype was recorded once. The chain joins TRBV7-9 to TRBJ1-2, with D perhaps TRBD1 (6 bases). The CDR3 runs 13 residues. V was trimmed by 5 bases and J by 7 bases, leaving 14 bases between them. The germline V gene encodes CDR1 SEHNR and CDR2 FQNEAQ (reference sequence). The CDR3 loop is CASSQDRVFGYTF. CDR3 nucleotide sequence: TGTGCCAGCAGCCAGGACAGAGTTTTTGGCTACACCTTC.

The V gene is TRBV11-1, the J gene TRBJ2-5; D is unclear. The CDR3 is made up of 14 amino acids. Germline V gene sequence: CDR1 SGHAT, CDR2 FQDESV (reference sequence). V lost 0 bases and J 3 bases, leaving 8 bases between the germline ends. The CDR3 spells CASSLAQTEETQYF. DNA for the CDR3: TGTGCCAGCAGCTTAGCTCAGACGGAAGAGACCCAGTACTTC.

The V gene is TRBV25-1, the J gene TRBJ2-1; D is ambiguous. The CDR3 is made up of 12 amino acids. With 4 bases removed from V and 6 bases from J, the gap between germline ends came to 7 bases. Germline values: CDR1 MGHDK, CDR2 SYGVNS. CDR3 sequence (DNA): TGTGCCAGCAGTGCCCTTATCAATGAGCAGTTCTTC. It translates to CASSALINEQFF.

The chain is built from TRBV7-9 and TRBJ2-7; 8 bases agree with TRBD2. Germline V gene data show CDR1 as SEHNR and CDR2 as FQNEAQ (reference sequence). The CDR3 contains 15 residues. The junction had 10 bases not matched to a gene; V was cut back by 6 bases and J by 3 bases. The CDR3 nucleotides are TGTGCCAGCAGAAAAGCGGCTAGCGGGCGCTACGAGCAGTACTTC. Translated: CASRKAASGRYEQYF.

J is TRBJ1-1 and V is TRBV18, with D unclear. CDR3 length: 17 residues. The V end lost 4 bases, the J end lost 0 bases, and 18 bases lay between the germline ends. Germline V lookup: CDR1 KGHSH, CDR2 LQKENI. CDR3 bases: TGTGCCAGCTCACGATCAATCTATGAGGTTTTGAACACTGAAGCTTTCTTT. Its protein product is CASSRSIYEVLNTEAFF.

CDR3 region: CAISEAGSYEKLFF. CDR3 nucleotides: TGTGCCATCAGTGAGGCGGGATCTTATGAAAAACTGTTTTTT. The chain joins TRBV10-3 to TRBJ1-4; no definite D call. Germline loops: CDR1 ENHRY, CDR2 SYGVKD. Deletions cut 2 bases from V and 6 bases from J, with 10 bases between. The CDR3 covers 14 residues.

This chain connects TRBV7-8 to TRBJ2-2; 10 bases map to TRBD2. Germline CDR1 reads SGHVS; CDR2 reads FQNEAQ. The CDR3 totals 15 residues. J was trimmed by 7 bases and V by 5 bases; bases with no gene match: 7. This CDR3 is CASSPQAGGVGELFF. The CDR3 bases are TGTGCCAGCAGCCCCCAAGCGGGAGGGGTCGGGGAGCTGTTTTTT.